One and the same sample provided the 32 T cell receptor beta chains below, sequenced in a study of T cells expressing NK-cell markers. TCRdb re-called the 5' RACE reads, yielding one record per CDR3 amino acid sequence without DNA. The sample holds 150,000 to 180,000 distinct CDR3 sequences. The sequenced material came from blood T cells: a sorted CD56 or NKG2C T cell subset, CD4+ or CD8+ T cells, or bulk PBMC T cells (not recorded which). The receptors here all came from a woman aged 50 to 60 in good health.

The genes are TRBV2 and TRBJ1-1; the TCRdb call, TRBD1, lacks DNA for checking. This CDR3 is built from 13 residues. The germline CDR1 and CDR2 sequences are SNHLY and FYNNEI. The CDR3 region is CASSRGFNTEAFF.

The rearrangement uses TRBV28 and TRBJ2-4; no DNA is available, so the TRBD1 call from TCRdb remains unchecked. This CDR3 is built from 17 residues. CDR1 is MDHEN and CDR2 is SYDVKM in the germline V gene. The CDR3 here is CASCLDSPNLAKNIQYF. Complete variable domain (other parts from reference TRBV28 and TRBJ2-4): DVKVTQSSRYLVKRTGEKVFLECVQDMDHENMFWYRQDPGLGLRLIYFSYDVKMKEKGDIPEGYSVSREKKERFSLILESASTNQTSMYLCASCLDSPNLAKNIQYFGAGTRLSVL.

The rearrangement uses TRBV4-1 and TRBJ1-1. In germline, CDR1 is MGHRA, CDR2 YSYEKL. The length of the CDR3 is 13 residues. CDR3: CASSQGSVGEAFF.

This chain uses TRBV7-9 with TRBJ1-6. The CDR3 covers 16 residues. Germline loops: CDR1 SEHNR, CDR2 FQNEAQ (reference sequence). The CDR3 region is CASSLGGGPYNSPLHF.

The genes are TRBV12-3 or TRBV12-4 and TRBJ2-2. CDR3 length: 12 residues. The CDR3 sequence is CASWGHTGELFF.

This CDR3 reads CASSGRTGTHEQYF. The V and J genes are TRBV9 and TRBJ2-7; the D call from TCRdb, TRBD1, cannot be confirmed without DNA. Germline CDR1 is SGDLS and CDR2 is YYNGEE. This CDR3 is 14 amino acids long.

CDR3 sequence: CALLDSLYSYEQYF. V gene TRBV30 combines with J gene TRBJ2-7; there is no DNA to check the TCRdb D call of TRBD1. Germline CDR1 and CDR2: GTSNPN and SVGIG (reference sequence). The CDR3 has 14 residues.

The rearrangement links TRBV27 to TRBJ1-3. Germline V gene lookup returns CDR1 MNHEY and CDR2 SMNVEV (reference sequence). The CDR3 has 11 residues. This CDR3 reads CASRRGNTIYF.

This chain joins TRBV6-5 and TRBJ2-1. CDR1 MNHEY and CDR2 SVGAGI come from the germline V gene. CDR3 length: 13 residues. The CDR3 sequence: CASSYERYNEQFF.

V is TRBV6-5 and J is TRBJ1-1; as DNA is missing, the TRBD1 call by TCRdb cannot be tested. CDR3 length equals 14 residues. The germline gives CDR1 MNHEY, CDR2 SVGAGI. The CDR3 loop reads CASSPFTVPGEAFF.

The CDR3 spells CASSPLDSYEQYF. The genes are TRBV6-2 or TRBV6-3 and TRBJ2-7; the TCRdb call, TRBD1, lacks DNA for checking. Looked up from germline, CDR1 is MNHEY and CDR2 is SVGEGT. CDR3 length: 13 amino acids.

The gene calls are TRBV7-9 and TRBJ2-1; TCRdb indicates TRBD1, and absent DNA this call remains unverified. This CDR3 spans 14 amino acids. Germline CDR1 and CDR2: SEHNR and FQNEAQ (reference sequence). CDR3 region: CASSLTGAYNEQFF.

The chain links TRBV13 to TRBJ2-1; absent DNA, TCRdb's TRBD1 call cannot be checked. Germline V lookup: CDR1 PRHDT, CDR2 FYEKMQ (reference sequence). There are 16 residues in the CDR3. The CDR3: CASSGRGGVGIDEQFF.

This chain connects TRBV14 to TRBJ2-2; with no DNA, the TCRdb D assignment of TRBD2 cannot be verified. The CDR3 is 15 amino acids. Germline CDR1 reads SGHDN; CDR2 reads FVKESK. CDR3 protein: CASSHPRGAVGELFF. The full variable domain, rest sourced from reference TRBV14 and TRBJ2-2, is EAGVTQFPSHSVIEKGQTVTLRCDPISGHDNLYWYRRVMGKEIKFLLHFVKESKQDESGMPNNRFLAERTGGTYSTLKVQPAELEDSGVYFCASSHPRGAVGELFFGEGSRLTVL.

The chain is built from TRBV28 and TRBJ2-7; lacking DNA, the TRBD1 call made by TCRdb goes unchecked. Germline lookup yields CDR1 MDHEN and CDR2 SYDVKM. This CDR3 is built from 13 residues. CDR3: CASNSLGQYEQYF.

This chain uses TRBV4-1 with TRBJ1-6; TCRdb picks TRBD1, but there is no DNA to check that call. The CDR3 has 16 amino acids. CDR1 is MGHRA and CDR2 is YSYEKL in the germline V gene. CDR3 sequence: CASSQATRTGGSPLHF.

V is TRBV10-3 and J is TRBJ2-2; TCRdb lists TRBD1, though no DNA is available to test this call. The CDR3 spans 16 residues. Looked up from germline, CDR1 is ENHRY and CDR2 is SYGVKD. The CDR3 sequence: CAISDTGTQNTGELFF.

The chain couples TRBV27 to TRBJ2-1; TCRdb lists TRBD2, though no DNA is available to test this call. The CDR3 has 13 amino acids. Germline values: CDR1 MNHEY, CDR2 SMNVEV (reference sequence). This CDR3 is CASSLWSGNEQFF.

The chain couples TRBV13 to TRBJ2-1; TCRdb names TRBD2, which stays unverified in the absence of DNA. The CDR3 length is 15 residues. Germline V gene data show CDR1 as PRHDT and CDR2 as FYEKMQ (reference sequence). The CDR3 region is CASSLDLAGVNEQFF.

The chain couples TRBV13 to TRBJ2-7; there is no DNA to check the TCRdb D call of TRBD2. The germline gives CDR1 PRHDT, CDR2 FYEKMQ (reference sequence). The CDR3 extends over 11 amino acids. The CDR3 region is CASSALYEQYF.

V usage is TRBV12-3 or TRBV12-4 and J usage is TRBJ2-1; no DNA is available, so the TRBD2 call from TCRdb remains unchecked. The CDR3 is 15 residues long. The CDR3 loop reads CASTHSGWSHNEQFF.

V gene TRBV7-2 combines with J gene TRBJ2-2; TCRdb lists TRBD1, though no DNA is available to test this call. Per germline, CDR1 SGHTA and CDR2 FQGNSA. CDR3 length: 18 residues. CDR3: CASSLEGVFGAHTGELFF.

V and J are TRBV9 and TRBJ2-7; TCRdb picks TRBD2, but there is no DNA to check that call. Germline V gives CDR1 SGDLS, CDR2 YYNGEE. The length of the CDR3 is 14 residues. The CDR3 protein is CASSSGGFGYEQYF. The whole variable domain, filled in from reference TRBV9 and TRBJ2-7, reads DSGVTQTPKHLITATGQRVTLRCSPRSGDLSVYWYQQSLDQGLQFLIQYYNGEERAKGNILERFSAQQFPDLHSELNLSSLELGDSALYFCASSSGGFGYEQYFGPGTRLTVT.

The V call is TRBV7-9, the J call TRBJ2-3; the D call from TCRdb, TRBD2, cannot be confirmed without DNA. The CDR3 is 13 amino acids. CDR1 and CDR2 (germline): SEHNR, FQNEAQ (reference sequence). The CDR3 reads CASSPDSTEAQYF.

The V gene is TRBV7-6, the J gene TRBJ2-3. Germline values: CDR1 SGHVS, CDR2 FNYEAQ. The CDR3 runs to 13 residues. CDR3: CASSFGETDTQYF.

The genes are TRBV2 and TRBJ2-3. CDR1 is SNHLY and CDR2 is FYNNEI in the germline V gene. The CDR3 runs to 15 residues. This CDR3 is CASSERFASTDTQYF.

This chain joins TRBV12-3 or TRBV12-4 and TRBJ2-4. This CDR3 spans 14 amino acids. CDR3 sequence reads: CASSLNVFLNIQYF.

This chain joins TRBV7-9 and TRBJ2-1; TCRdb proposes TRBD2, but this gene call is untestable without DNA. The CDR3 contains 16 residues. Germline V gene lookup returns CDR1 SEHNR and CDR2 FQNEAQ (reference sequence). This CDR3 reads CASSSAGLDVRMNKFF.

This sequence joins TRBV20-1 and TRBJ2-1; lacking DNA, the TRBD2 call made by TCRdb goes unchecked. The CDR3 spans 17 residues. In germline, CDR1 is DFQATT, CDR2 SNEGSKA (reference sequence). CDR3 sequence: CSARDQGELADYNEQFF.

The J gene is TRBJ2-1, the V gene TRBV5-1. The CDR3 covers 12 residues. Germline V gene data show CDR1 as SGHRS and CDR2 as YFSETQ. The CDR3 sequence: CASSVTLGEQFF. The variable domain in full, completed from reference TRBV5-1 and TRBJ2-1, reads KAGVTQTPRYLIKTRGQQVTLSCSPISGHRSVSWYQQTPGQGLQFLFEYFSETQRNKGNFPGRFSGRQFSNSRSEMNVSTLELGDSALYLCASSVTLGEQFFGPGTRLTVL.

The V gene is TRBV4-1, the J gene TRBJ2-2; TCRdb reports TRBD2, a call that lacks DNA to check it against. CDR1 and CDR2 from the germline V gene are MGHRA and YSYEKL. This CDR3 is 18 amino acids long. CDR3 sequence reads: CASSQEGLAGGGTGELFF.

This chain uses TRBV11-2 with TRBJ1-1. CDR3 length equals 14 residues. The germline CDR1 and CDR2 sequences are SGHAT and FQNNGV. Here the CDR3 reads CASSLKPPGTEAFF.